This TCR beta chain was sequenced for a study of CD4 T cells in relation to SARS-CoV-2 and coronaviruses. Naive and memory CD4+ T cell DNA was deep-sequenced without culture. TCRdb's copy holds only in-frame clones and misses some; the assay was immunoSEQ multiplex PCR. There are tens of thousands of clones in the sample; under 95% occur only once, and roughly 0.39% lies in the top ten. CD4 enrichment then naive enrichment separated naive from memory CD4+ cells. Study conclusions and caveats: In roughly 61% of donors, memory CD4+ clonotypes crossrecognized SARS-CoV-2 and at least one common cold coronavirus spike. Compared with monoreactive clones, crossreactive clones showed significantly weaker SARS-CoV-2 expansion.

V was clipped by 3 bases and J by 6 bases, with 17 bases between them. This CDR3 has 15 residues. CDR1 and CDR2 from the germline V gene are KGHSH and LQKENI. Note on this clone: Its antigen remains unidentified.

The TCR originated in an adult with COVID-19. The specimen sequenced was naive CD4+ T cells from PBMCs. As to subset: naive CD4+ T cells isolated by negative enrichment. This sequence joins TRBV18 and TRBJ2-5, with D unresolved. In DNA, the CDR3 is TGTGCCAGCTCACCCCCTACGCGCGGAGTGAAGACCCAGTACTTC. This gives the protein CASSPPTRGVKTQYF.